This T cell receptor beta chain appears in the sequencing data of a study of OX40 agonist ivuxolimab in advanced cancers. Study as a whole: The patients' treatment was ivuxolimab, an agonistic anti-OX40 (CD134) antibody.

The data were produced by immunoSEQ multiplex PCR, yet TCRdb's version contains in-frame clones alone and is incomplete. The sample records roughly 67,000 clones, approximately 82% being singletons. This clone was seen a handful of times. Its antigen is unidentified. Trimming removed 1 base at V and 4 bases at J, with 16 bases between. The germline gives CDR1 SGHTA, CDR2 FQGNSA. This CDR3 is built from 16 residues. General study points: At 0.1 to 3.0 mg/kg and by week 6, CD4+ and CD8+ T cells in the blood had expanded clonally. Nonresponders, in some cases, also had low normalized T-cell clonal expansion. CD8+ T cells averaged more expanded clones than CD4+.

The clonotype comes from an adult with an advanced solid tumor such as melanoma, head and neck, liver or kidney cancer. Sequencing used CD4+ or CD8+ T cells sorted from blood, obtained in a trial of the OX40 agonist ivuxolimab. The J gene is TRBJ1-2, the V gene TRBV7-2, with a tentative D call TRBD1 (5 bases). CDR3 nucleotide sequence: TGTGCCAGCAGCTTAGGCAGGGCCTCAGAGGTCTATGGCTACACCTTC. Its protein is CASSLGRASEVYGYTF.